This paragraph reports one T cell receptor (beta chain). Its cognate antigen is unknown. The PCR was carried out with 60 Vbeta primers and 13 Jbeta primers. Assay used: immunoSEQ multiplex PCR; TCRdb lists only in-frame clones, some missing. The sample has around 180,000 clones, less than 85% seen once. The CDR3 has 17 residues. V was pared by 0 bases and J by 0 bases, with 14 bases between. Germline V gene lookup returns CDR1 LNHDA and CDR2 SQIVND (reference sequence). The data stem from a study of cytomegalovirus exposure and HLA in healthy donors. The study's findings and limits: A link between a missense DCLRE1C variant and TCR beta V- and J-gene trimming emerged from a later analysis. In a later analysis, HLA-C alleles had the fewest associated TCRs, DRB1 alleles the most. The study listed 150 to 200 cytomegalovirus-associated TCR beta chains.

Specimen: PBMCs. The chain recombines TRBV19 with TRBJ1-1; TRBD1 is a possible D gene (5 bases). The receptor was derived from a man in his late teens or twenties in good health and CMV-seronegative. The CDR3 region has the DNA TGTGCCAGTAGTATAGACCGGACATCAAGAGTGAACACTGAAGCTTTCTTT. Protein sequence: CASSIDRTSRVNTEAFF.